The 16 T cell receptor beta chains in this list originate from one sample, sequenced in a study of a mutant IDH1 vaccine in newly diagnosed glioma (dated by TCRdb to the early 2020s). Library preparation was by the immunoSEQ multiplex PCR assay. Not all clones reach the TCRdb copy of this immuneACCESS table, which keeps in-frame sequences only. Checked studies attribute under half of the gap to unresolved V genes and leave the rest unexplained. This sample has about 58,000 clones in its table, and 84% of those were observed once. The ten largest clones take up about 7% of the sample. The antigens these receptors bind are not known. The time point label, as the study defines it: week 5, during vaccination. Each vaccine dose was 300 ug of a 20-mer mutant IDH1 peptide in Montanide, given subcutaneously with topical imiquimod. The sequenced sample was PBMCs, obtained from a glioma patient whose treatment included an IDH1 peptide vaccine. These receptors were taken from a woman aged 45-59 years with glioma.

The genes are TRBV6-4 and TRBJ2-3; weak D call: TRBD1 (7 bases). The CDR3 is 13 amino acids. V was clipped by 8 bases and J by 2 bases, with 11 bases between them. Germline V gene data show CDR1 as MRHNA and CDR2 as SNTAGT. CDR3 residues: CASAGTVTDTQYF. The CDR3 coding sequence is TGTGCCAGCGCGGGGACAGTCACAGATACGCAGTATTTT.

The chain combines TRBV6-1 with TRBJ2-7; D unclear. The V and J ends lost 0 bases and 3 bases respectively, with 9 bases between them. This CDR3 spans 14 amino acids. Germline V lookup: CDR1 MNHNS, CDR2 SASEGT. This CDR3 reads CASSEAPAYYEQYF. The DNA for the CDR3 is TGTGCCAGCAGTGAAGCCCCCGCCTACTACGAGCAGTACTTC.

This clone appeared a single time. The chain recombines TRBV7-7 with TRBJ2-2; 15 bases line up with TRBD2. Germline CDR1 reads SSHAT; CDR2 reads FNYEAQ (reference sequence). The CDR3 is 18 residues long. The V gene end was trimmed by 4 bases and the J gene end by 4 bases; junction bases not matched to a gene: 7. As DNA, the CDR3 is TGTGCCAGCAGCTACGGGACTAGCGGGGGGTCTGGCACCGGGGAGCTGTTTTTT. Translation: CASSYGTSGGSGTGELFF.

In this sample, this clone turned up once. This chain links TRBV6-6 with TRBJ1-1; 9 bases line up with TRBD1. The CDR3 contains 14 residues. Germline assignment: CDR1 MNHNY and CDR2 SVGAGI (reference sequence). J lost 8 bases, V lost 6 bases, and 10 bases had no gene match. The CDR3 DNA is TGTGCCAGCAGCCTAGCACAGGGGGCGAGAGAAGCTTTCTTT. Its translation: CASSLAQGAREAFF.

This clone was counted a single time. The chain recombines TRBV21-1 with TRBJ1-4; TRBD1 reflects the table's D call only, with no check against the DNA. TRBV21-1 is deemed a pseudogene. The CDR3 spans 17 residues. CDR3 in amino acids: CASSSGTGDITNEKLFF. CDR3 in DNA: TGTGCCAGCAGCTCCGGGACAGGGGACATAACTAATGAAAAACTGTTTTTT.

This clone was picked up a small number of times. The chain couples TRBV6-5 to TRBJ1-1; the match to TRBD1 covers 7 bases. The CDR3 runs to 15 residues. The germline V gene has CDR1 MNHEY and CDR2 SVGAGI. Trimming at V came to 6 bases and at J to 0 bases, leaving 7 bases not matched to a gene. CDR3 DNA sequence: TGTGCCAGCAGCTTGGGAACAGGGGTGAACACTGAAGCTTTCTTT. Translation gives CASSLGTGVNTEAFF.

This sequence joins TRBV7-9 and TRBJ2-7; D possibly corresponds to TRBD1 (5 bases). The CDR3 totals 13 residues. V shed 5 bases and J shed 6 bases, with 14 bases lying between them. Germline CDR1 SEHNR, CDR2 FQNEAQ (reference sequence). In nucleotides, the CDR3 is TGTGCCAGCAGCCTACAAACAGGAAGCGAGCAGTACTTC. It translates to CASSLQTGSEQYF. The complete variable domain, with remaining parts taken from reference TRBV7-9 and TRBJ2-7, reads DTGVSQNPRHKITKRGQNVTFRCDPISEHNRLYWYRQTLGQGPEFLTYFQNEAQLEKSRLLSDRFSAERPKGSFSTLEIQRTEQGDSAMYLCASSLQTGSEQYFGPGTRLTVT.

The rearrangement uses TRBV10-1 and TRBJ1-3, with D perhaps TRBD1 (6 bases). The germline gives CDR1 WNHNN, CDR2 SYGVQD (reference sequence). This CDR3 spans 13 amino acids. V was pared by 7 bases and J by 0 bases, with 7 bases between. In DNA form, the CDR3 reads TGCGCCAGCAAGGACAGCTCTGGAAACACCATATATTTT. Encoded protein: CASKDSSGNTIYF.

This clone has only a few counts. The V gene is TRBV5-1, the J gene TRBJ1-5; unclear D gene. The germline V and J ends were trimmed by 0 bases and 0 bases, with 1 base remaining between them. Germline CDR1 is SGHRS and CDR2 is YFSETQ. The CDR3 extends over 13 amino acids. This chain's CDR3 is CASSLGSNQPQHF. CDR3 DNA sequence: TGCGCCAGCAGCTTGGGTAGCAATCAGCCCCAGCATTTT.

V usage is TRBV6-1 and J usage is TRBJ1-2; the D gene is possibly TRBD1 (6 bases). Germline V lookup: CDR1 MNHNS, CDR2 SASEGT. This CDR3 region has 16 residues. Trimming shortened V by 3 bases and J by 4 bases, and 18 bases separated the two germline ends. CDR3 nucleotide sequence: TGTGCCAGCAGTGAGACCTTTCTGACAGGCTCCTATGGCTACACCTTC. Its protein product is CASSETFLTGSYGYTF.

CDR3 protein: CASSLPGQGWEQYF. The DNA for the CDR3 is TGTGCCAGCAGCTTGCCCGGACAGGGTTGGGAGCAGTACTTC. This chain uses TRBV5-4 with TRBJ2-7; 8 nucleotides align to TRBD1. The CDR3 is 14 residues long. Germline-derived CDR1 and CDR2 are SGHNT and YYREEE (reference sequence). V lost 1 base, J lost 7 bases, and 7 bases stayed unmatched. The full variable domain, its missing parts supplied by reference TRBV5-4 and TRBJ2-7, is ETGVTQSPTHLIKTRGQQVTLRCSSQSGHNTVSWYQQALGQGPQFIFQYYREEENGRGNFPPRFSGLQFPNYSSELNVNALELDDSALYLCASSLPGQGWEQYFGPGTRLTVT.

The chain links TRBV7-2 to TRBJ1-1; D uncertain. Trimming removed 5 bases at V and 1 base at J, with 11 bases between. Germline V gene sequence: CDR1 SGHTA, CDR2 FQGNSA. The CDR3 runs 14 residues. CDR3 amino acids: CASSPQVQNTEAFF. CDR3 sequence (DNA): TGTGCCAGCAGCCCGCAAGTCCAGAACACTGAAGCTTTCTTT. Based on the CDR3 plus reference TRBV7-2 and TRBJ1-1, the full variable domain is GAGVSQSPSNKVTEKGKDVELRCDPISGHTALYWYRQSLGQGLEFLIYFQGNSAPDKSGLPSDRFSAERTGGSVSTLTIQRTQQEDSAVYLCASSPQVQNTEAFFGQGTRLTVV.

The rearrangement links TRBV5-1 to TRBJ1-3; D gene ambiguous. Germline CDR1 is SGHRS and CDR2 is YFSETQ. CDR3 length: 15 residues. The germline V and J ends were trimmed by 0 bases and 0 bases, with 7 bases remaining between them. CDR3 bases: TGCGCCAGCAGCTTGGATGGCTTCTCTGGAAACACCATATATTTT. Translated: CASSLDGFSGNTIYF. The full variable domain, completed using reference TRBV5-1 and TRBJ1-3, is KAGVTQTPRYLIKTRGQQVTLSCSPISGHRSVSWYQQTPGQGLQFLFEYFSETQRNKGNFPGRFSGRQFSNSRSEMNVSTLELGDSALYLCASSLDGFSGNTIYFGEGSWLTVV.

This clone showed up just a few times. This chain joins TRBV14 and TRBJ2-7; D gene unclear. The CDR3 totals 13 residues. V was clipped by 3 bases and J by 0 bases, with 6 bases between them. CDR1 and CDR2 (germline): SGHDN, FVKESK. The CDR3 spells CASSHIASYEQYF. CDR3 DNA: TGTGCCAGCAGCCACATAGCCTCCTACGAGCAGTACTTC. The full variable domain, its missing parts supplied by reference TRBV14 and TRBJ2-7, is EAGVTQFPSHSVIEKGQTVTLRCDPISGHDNLYWYRRVMGKEIKFLLHFVKESKQDESGMPNNRFLAERTGGTYSTLKVQPAELEDSGVYFCASSHIASYEQYFGPGTRLTVT.

CDR3 DNA: TGTGCCAGCAGCTTGGGGACAGTCCCCTACGAGCAGTACTTC. This translates into CASSLGTVPYEQYF. The V gene is TRBV5-4, the J gene TRBJ2-7; D perhaps matches TRBD1 (6 bases). Trimming shortened V by 0 bases and J by 2 bases, and 9 bases separated the two germline ends. The CDR3 loop spans 14 amino acids. Germline V lookup: CDR1 SGHNT, CDR2 YYREEE (reference sequence).

The chain combines TRBV18 with TRBJ1-1; D uncertain. The germline V gene has CDR1 KGHSH and CDR2 LQKENI. The V end was cut by 8 bases, the J end by 3 bases, with 13 bases between. This CDR3 region has 13 residues. CDR3 region: CASTSPLYTEAFF. CDR3 in DNA: TGTGCCAGCACCTCCCCATTGTACACTGAAGCTTTCTTT.